The next 32 T cell receptor beta chains were all read from a single sample in a study of cytomegalovirus exposure and HLA in healthy donors. Use of 60 Vbeta and 13 Jbeta primers characterized the PCR. Libraries were prepared by immunoSEQ multiplex PCR; TCRdb keeps only in-frame clonotypes and omits some of them. This sample carries 120,000 or so clones, approximately 17% of them seen once, and the ten largest clones take about 2.6%. Sequences were obtained from PBMCs. All receptors come from a female donor in good health and CMV-seropositive.

The table lists this clone with a few counts. V gene TRBV28 combines with J gene TRBJ1-5, with D possibly being TRBD1 (5 bases). V lost 3 bases and J lost 4, with 10 bases in between. Germline V CDR1 and CDR2: MDHEN, SYDVKM. This CDR3 has 14 residues. CDR3 sequence: CASSFQPGNQPQHF. CDR3 sequence (DNA): TGTGCCAGCAGTTTTCAGCCAGGGAATCAGCCCCAGCATTTT. The entire variable domain, with the rest obtained from reference TRBV28 and TRBJ1-5, is as follows: DVKVTQSSRYLVKRTGEKVFLECVQDMDHENMFWYRQDPGLGLRLIYFSYDVKMKEKGDIPEGYSVSREKKERFSLILESASTNQTSMYLCASSFQPGNQPQHFGDGTRLSIL.

This clone was found a few times. The V and J genes are TRBV27 and TRBJ2-7, with D tentatively TRBD2 (5 bases). CDR1 and CDR2 (germline): MNHEY, SMNVEV (reference sequence). The length of the CDR3 is 12 residues. Trimming cost V 6 bases and J 9 bases, with 15 bases left between them. CDR3: CASRTLTGGQYF. DNA of the CDR3: TGTGCCAGCAGAACCCTTACCGGAGGGCAGTACTTC.

The chain has TRBV2 and TRBJ2-3, with TRBD1 matching 7 bases. CDR3 length: 15 residues. Germline loops: CDR1 SNHLY, CDR2 FYNNEI. With V trimmed by 4 bases and J by 5 bases, 9 bases remained unmatched. The CDR3, as DNA: TGTGCCAGCAGTGCGAGGCAGGGGGTTGGAGATACGCAGTATTTT. Its translation: CASSARQGVGDTQYF.

Only a few counts were recorded for this clone. The chain employs TRBV6-5 and TRBJ2-3; D might be TRBD2 (6 bases). CDR1 and CDR2 (germline): MNHEY, SVGAGI. There are 15 residues in the CDR3. Trimming pared 8 bases from V and 0 bases from J, leaving 15 bases between. The CDR3 DNA follows: TGTGCCAGCGGCTGGGGGGAGACTAGCACAGATACGCAGTATTTT. Amino acids: CASGWGETSTDTQYF.

A word on this clone: Sequence at one end of the junction differs from germline and may be a read error. J is TRBJ2-3 and V is TRBV2; 9 bases fit TRBD2. The CDR3 runs 13 residues. Germline CDR1 SNHLY, CDR2 FYNNEI. In DNA, the CDR3 is TGTGCCTACTCCGGGACTAGCAGAGATACGCAGTATTTT. Translation gives CAYSGTSRDTQYF.

This chain links TRBV19 with TRBJ2-3, with 9 positions matching TRBD2. CDR1 and CDR2 (germline): LNHDA, SQIVND (reference sequence). The CDR3 has 18 residues. Trimming removed 3 bases from V and 4 bases from J; junction bases left unmatched: 14. The CDR3 bases are TGTGCCAGTAGTATTGATGGCGGGGGGGCCGCGGGGCCAGATACGCAGTATTTT. This encodes CASSIDGGGAAGPDTQYF. The variable domain in full, completed from reference TRBV19 and TRBJ2-3, reads DGGITQSPKYLFRKEGQNVTLSCEQNLNHDAMYWYRQDPGQGLRLIYYSQIVNDFQKGDIAEGYSVSREKKESFPLTVTSAQKNPTAFYLCASSIDGGGAAGPDTQYFGPGTRLTVL.

V is TRBV6-6 and J is TRBJ2-3; possible D gene TRBD2, 5 bases. V was cut by 0 bases and J by 4 bases, with 11 bases left in between. From germline, CDR1 is MNHNY and CDR2 SVGAGI (reference sequence). The CDR3 length is 15 residues. The CDR3 reads CASSYSITGADTQYF. The CDR3 bases are TGTGCCAGCAGTTACTCGATAACCGGGGCAGATACGCAGTATTTT.

A few counts support this clone. The chain joins TRBV9 to TRBJ1-2; the D gene is possibly TRBD1 (5 bases). There are 13 residues in the CDR3. CDR1 and CDR2 (germline): SGDLS, YYNGEE. V shed 0 bases and J shed 7 bases, with 10 bases lying between them. As DNA, the CDR3 is TGTGCCAGCAGCGTAGGGGGGGAGCCTGGCTACACCTTC. Protein: CASSVGGEPGYTF.

This chain links TRBV4-2 with TRBJ2-5; tentatively, D is TRBD2 (6 bases). CDR1 LGHNA and CDR2 YNFKEQ come from the germline V gene. The CDR3 is made up of 16 amino acids. Trimming removed 0 bases at V and 0 bases at J, with 11 bases between. The CDR3 DNA is TGTGCCAGCAGCCAAGATGGGAGGCCCGACCAAGAGACCCAGTACTTC. Translating it yields CASSQDGRPDQETQYF.

This clone was picked up a small number of times. The V call is TRBV6-5, the J call TRBJ2-1; 11 positions agree with TRBD2. The CDR3 is made up of 15 amino acids. J gave up 5 bases and V 2 bases, and 2 bases lay outside the gene matches. Germline assignment: CDR1 MNHEY and CDR2 SVGAGI. Here the CDR3 reads CASSYLAGGNNEQFF. The CDR3 DNA reads as TGTGCCAGCAGTTACCTAGCGGGGGGCAACAATGAGCAGTTCTTC.

This clone occurred a few times. The V gene is TRBV9, the J gene TRBJ2-5; 12 nucleotides agree with TRBD2. The germline gives CDR1 SGDLS, CDR2 YYNGEE. The V and J ends lost 2 bases and 4 bases, in that order; junction bases with no gene match: 6. CDR3 length equals 16 residues. The CDR3 DNA is TGTGCCAGCAGCGTGGCTAGCGGGGGGGCGGGAGAGACCCAGTACTTC. This encodes CASSVASGGAGETQYF. The full variable domain, with the rest looked up from reference TRBV9 and TRBJ2-5, is DSGVTQTPKHLITATGQRVTLRCSPRSGDLSVYWYQQSLDQGLQFLIQYYNGEERAKGNILERFSAQQFPDLHSELNLSSLELGDSALYFCASSVASGGAGETQYFGPGTRLLVL.

The V and J genes are TRBV6-1 and TRBJ1-1, with D unclear. The V end was cut by 6 bases, the J end by 1 base, with 9 bases between. Per germline, CDR1 MNHNS and CDR2 SASEGT. The CDR3 contains 13 residues. The CDR3 loop reads CASSEVKNTEAFF. In DNA form, the CDR3 reads TGTGCCAGCAGCGAGGTTAAGAACACTGAAGCTTTCTTT.

The gene calls are TRBV28 and TRBJ2-2; D is undetermined. The ends were cut back, 3 bases at V and 9 bases at J, with 8 bases in the middle. Looked up from germline, CDR1 is MDHEN and CDR2 is SYDVKM. The CDR3 loop spans 12 amino acids. The DNA of the CDR3 is TGTGCCAGCAGTTTCTGGGCAAGGGAGCTGTTTTTT. Protein sequence: CASSFWARELFF.

This clone was observed a handful of times. The chain carries TRBV25-1 and TRBJ1-1, with unresolved D. Germline V CDR1 and CDR2: MGHDK, SYGVNS. V shed 10 bases and J shed 3 bases, with 12 bases lying between them. There are 12 residues in the CDR3. Written as DNA, the CDR3 is TGTGCCACCCGAAGAGCCCACACTGAAGCTTTCTTT. It codes for CATRRAHTEAFF.

The V and J genes are TRBV18 and TRBJ2-5; TRBD2 might be the D (6 bases). This CDR3 has 13 amino acids. V dropped 6 bases and J dropped 3 bases, with 11 bases sitting between them. In germline, CDR1 is KGHSH, CDR2 LQKENI. The CDR3 DNA sequence: TGTGCCAGCTCGGGAGGATACAAAGAGACCCAGTACTTC. It yields the protein CASSGGYKETQYF. Filled out from reference TRBV18 and TRBJ2-5, the complete variable domain reads NAGVMQNPRHLVRRRGQEARLRCSPMKGHSHVYWYRQLPEEGLKFMVYLQKENIIDESGMPKERFSAEFPKEGPSILRIQQVVRGDSAAYFCASSGGYKETQYFGPGTRLLVL.

This clone came up a few times. The chain links TRBV6-5 to TRBJ2-7; perhaps TRBD1 as D (5 bases). The CDR3 loop spans 14 amino acids. Germline V gene sequence: CDR1 MNHEY, CDR2 SVGAGI. V was pared by 6 bases and J by 2 bases, with 14 bases between. CDR3 nucleotides: TGTGCCAGCAGCAAGTTTACAGGTCCCTACGAGCAGTACTTC. It is translated as CASSKFTGPYEQYF.

Only a few counts were recorded for this clone. The chain joins TRBV2 to TRBJ1-5, with D tentatively TRBD1 (6 bases). This CDR3 is built from 13 residues. Germline assignment: CDR1 SNHLY and CDR2 FYNNEI. V was clipped by 10 bases and J by 4 bases, with 14 bases between them. CDR3 DNA: TGTGCCACCCAAAGGACAGCAAATCAGCCCCAGCATTTT. It translates to CATQRTANQPQHF.

The genes are TRBV28 and TRBJ2-1; 12 bases align to TRBD1. This CDR3 is 19 amino acids long. Germline CDR1 MDHEN, CDR2 SYDVKM. With V trimmed by 0 bases and J by 10 bases, 16 bases remained unmatched. CDR3: CASSLWLSNRDRGRLEQFF. Written as DNA, the CDR3 is TGTGCCAGCAGTTTATGGCTATCGAACCGGGACAGGGGGCGCCTAGAGCAGTTCTTC.

The chain employs TRBV5-1 and TRBJ2-3; TRBD2 aligns across 9 bases. This CDR3 is 17 amino acids long. CDR1 and CDR2 from the germline V gene are SGHRS and YFSETQ. Trimming at V came to 5 bases and at J to 4 bases, leaving 14 bases not matched to a gene. CDR3 residues: CASSTSAGGFVSDTQYF. The CDR3 DNA reads TGCGCCAGCAGTACTTCTGCGGGGGGGTTTGTATCAGATACGCAGTATTTT.

In regard to this clone: This sample also contains other DNA sequences that code for the same CDR3. The chain links TRBV10-3 to TRBJ1-1; 8 bases are shared with TRBD1. V trimming: 8 bases; J trimming: 3 bases; junction bases outside the gene matches: 5. Germline-derived CDR1 and CDR2 are ENHRY and SYGVKD. The CDR3 is 13 amino acids. The CDR3 loop reads CAIGGDRYTEAFF. The CDR3 bases are TGTGCCATCGGAGGGGACAGGTACACTGAAGCTTTCTTT.

The chain has TRBV5-8 and TRBJ2-7, with D unclear. This CDR3 is 14 amino acids long. Germline V lookup: CDR1 SGHTS, CDR2 YDEGEE. V was trimmed by 4 bases and J by 1 base, leaving 12 bases between them. The CDR3 DNA sequence: TGTGCCAGCAGCATGCAAGCTCTTTCCTACGAGCAGTACTTC. The encoded protein is CASSMQALSYEQYF.

The V gene is TRBV7-8, the J gene TRBJ1-1; 9 bases align to TRBD1. The germline V gene encodes CDR1 SGHVS and CDR2 FQNEAQ. CDR3 length equals 17 residues. V lost 1 base and J lost 0; bases outside the gene matches: 6. The CDR3 reads CASSLGTGAWMNTEAFF. The CDR3 DNA is TGTGCCAGCAGCTTAGGGACAGGGGCGTGGATGAACACTGAAGCTTTCTTT.

To note about this clone: Different DNA sequences within this sample yield the same CDR3. The chain recombines TRBV5-1 with TRBJ1-1; 7 nucleotides match TRBD1. J gave up 0 bases and V 4 bases, and 3 bases lay outside the gene matches. This CDR3 spans 14 amino acids. Per the germline V gene, CDR1 is SGHRS and CDR2 is YFSETQ. The CDR3 DNA follows: TGCGCCAGCAGCCCTGACAGGGTGAACACTGAAGCTTTCTTT. Its translation is CASSPDRVNTEAFF.

The chain employs TRBV5-8 and TRBJ2-1, with TRBD2 matching over 11 bases. V shed 4 bases and J 3 bases; nucleotides not matched to a gene: 3. The CDR3 covers 15 residues. Germline values: CDR1 SGHTS, CDR2 YDEGEE. The CDR3 coding sequence is TGTGCCAGCAGCCCGGGACTAGCGGACTACAATGAGCAGTTCTTC. Translation gives CASSPGLADYNEQFF.

J is TRBJ2-3 and V is TRBV5-1; TRBD1 agrees at 10 bases. This CDR3 region has 14 residues. V shed 3 bases and J 3 bases; nucleotides not matched to a gene: 1. Per germline, CDR1 SGHRS and CDR2 YFSETQ. Here the CDR3 DNA reads TGCGCCAGCAGCTCGGGACAGGGGACAGATACGCAGTATTTT. It codes for CASSSGQGTDTQYF.

The rearrangement links TRBV12-5 to TRBJ2-1, with D tentatively TRBD1 (6 bases). Germline V gene lookup returns CDR1 LGHNT and CDR2 FRNRAP. The length of the CDR3 is 13 residues. V was cut by 1 base and J by 10 bases, with 11 bases left in between. In DNA form, the CDR3 reads TGTGCTAGTGGTTTGGCACAGGGCCTAGAGCAGTTCTTC. It encodes CASGLAQGLEQFF.

The chain recombines TRBV6-1 with TRBJ1-5; D is uncertain. The germline V and J ends were trimmed by 3 bases and 6 bases, with 18 bases remaining between them. Germline V gives CDR1 MNHNS, CDR2 SASEGT. The CDR3 runs to 16 residues. This CDR3 is CASSEVRPREGQPQHF. CDR3 nucleotide sequence: TGTGCCAGCAGTGAGGTTAGACCCCGTGAGGGTCAGCCCCAGCATTTT.

Only a few counts were recorded for this clone. The CDR3 loop reads CASSLGAGDLNEQFF. The CDR3 nucleotides are TGTGCCAGCAGCTTAGGAGCGGGAGACTTAAATGAGCAGTTCTTC. The rearrangement links TRBV7-3 to TRBJ2-1, with 8 bases fitting TRBD2. The germline V gene has CDR1 SGHTA and CDR2 FQGTGA. The CDR3 covers 15 residues. The junction had 7 bases not matched to a gene; V was cut back by 2 bases and J by 7 bases.

This clone was detected only a few times. The CDR3 DNA reads as TGTGCCTGGAGTGACGGGGACACTGAAGCTTTCTTT. Its protein is CAWSDGDTEAFF. This chain uses TRBV30 with TRBJ1-1; no reliable D call. Germline V gene sequence: CDR1 GTSNPN, CDR2 SVGIG (reference sequence). The CDR3 has 12 residues. The ends were cut back, 1 base at V and 3 bases at J, with 6 bases in the middle.

This clone was observed a handful of times. V is TRBV5-6 and J is TRBJ2-1; TRBD1 is a possible D gene (6 bases). V shed 4 bases and J shed 5 bases, with 16 bases lying between them. CDR3 length: 15 residues. Germline V gene sequence: CDR1 SGHDT, CDR2 YYEEEE. CDR3 sequence reads: CASSQDRDIDNEQFF. CDR3 in DNA: TGTGCCAGCAGCCAAGACCGGGACATAGACAATGAGCAGTTCTTC.

This clone was seen more than once but under ten times. This sequence joins TRBV4-2 and TRBJ2-7; unclear D gene. CDR3 length: 13 residues. Germline CDR1 and CDR2: LGHNA and YNFKEQ. V lost 5 bases to trimming and J lost 1 base, with 9 bases between them. The CDR3 protein is CASSVRRSYEQYF. CDR3 DNA: TGTGCCAGCAGCGTTAGGAGATCCTACGAGCAGTACTTC.

This clone was seen more than once but under ten times. The rearrangement uses TRBV30 and TRBJ2-7; tentative D call: TRBD2 (7 bases). CDR1 is GTSNPN and CDR2 is SVGIG in the germline V gene (reference sequence). The V end was cut by 4 bases, the J end by 7 bases, with 14 bases between. The CDR3 covers 12 residues. The CDR3: CAWKGRGREQYF. The DNA of the CDR3 is TGTGCCTGGAAGGGGAGGGGGAGGGAGCAGTACTTC.